This T cell receptor (beta chain) was recorded in a study of tumor-infiltrating lymphocytes in primary liver carcinoma. Study context: Sequencing of the samples generated roughly 3.5 to 7.5 million productive TCRbeta reads, with similar yields across tissue types.

The study's findings and limits: Found in all five tumor regions were only about 7.5-25% of top clones. Tumor samples exhibited a significantly greater top-250-clone fraction than blood samples (p = 0.039).

Constant-region priming of approximately 500 ng total RNA yielded TCR beta cDNA. Three nested multiplex PCR rounds, a slightly modified ARM-PCR method, built the TCR beta libraries. Both of the initial two PCR rounds ran for about 9 cycles and employed TRBV1-TRBV30 forward primers alongside a C-beta reverse primer. From the multiplex PCR reads, TCRdb called clonotypes with MiXCR, one entry per CDR3 protein. The profile shows 70,000 to 75,000 distinct CDR3 sequences, roughly two thirds of them singletons. Looked up from germline, CDR1 is PRHDT and CDR2 is FYEKMQ (reference sequence). Trimming stripped 2 bases from V and 4 bases from J, with 14 bases between. The CDR3 runs 15 residues. This clonotype was seen ten or more times. What it binds is not known. Co-extraction of RNA and DNA was performed on 20-30 mg of unsorted bulk tissue. Patients carried chronic HBV infection without prior treatment.

This TCR was recovered from a middle-aged man with primary liver carcinoma and hepatitis B virus infection. V is TRBV13 and J is TRBJ1-2; D is unclear. Input material: liver tumor tissue from sampling region 4. Subset reported: tumor region T4, right-lateral pole. CDR3 nucleotide sequence: TGTGCCAGCAGCTTATCGGATGCGGGAGGCTATGGCTACACCTTC. This sequence encodes CASSLSDAGGYGYTF.